This is a list of T cell receptor beta chains from one sample in a study of T cell changes during pregnancy in multiple sclerosis. Sequencing was performed with immunoSEQ multiplex PCR; in TCRdb, only in-frame clones are kept and a portion is missing. Here the sample spans about 76,000 clones, 93% being singletons. Sequences were derived from peripheral blood, sampled in the second trimester of pregnancy. Receptors were obtained from a female donor with multiple sclerosis, enrolled in a pregnancy study. Both conserved end residues are part of each CDR3. The D gene is left open where the match is weak. The size field is filled for only some rows; it gives once, few, many or a size class.

TRBJ1-5,-,15,-,TRBV28,CASSHLGGGNQPQHF,TGTGCCAGCAGCCATTTGGGTGGAGGCAATCAGCCCCAGCATTTT
TRBJ2-1,-,15,-,TRBV7-2,CASSLMGQLANEQFF,TGTGCCAGCAGCTTAATGGGCCAACTTGCAAACGAGCAGTTCTTC
TRBJ2-7,TRBD2,13,-,TRBV7-7,CANSAGGSYEQYF,TGTGCCAACTCGGCGGGGGGCTCCTACGAGCAGTACTTC
TRBJ1-1,TRBD1,15,-,TRBV6-1,CASSLGQVRNTEAFF,TGTGCCAGCAGTCTGGGACAGGTTAGAAATACTGAAGCTTTCTTT
TRBJ1-2,TRBD1,14,-,TRBV15,CATSRSDRAYGYTF,TGTGCCACCAGCAGATCCGACAGGGCCTATGGCTACACCTTC
TRBJ1-1,TRBD1,14,-,TRBV2,CASSLDRRNTEAFF,TGTGCCAGCAGTCTGGACAGGAGGAACACTGAAGCTTTCTTT
TRBJ1-1,-,16,-,TRBV11-2,CASSPWGDHPHTEAFF,TGTGCCAGCAGCCCCTGGGGGGACCACCCCCACACTGAAGCTTTCTTT
TRBJ1-1,TRBD1,14,-,TRBV5-1,CASSLQGWNTEAFF,TGCGCCAGCAGCCTACAGGGGTGGAACACTGAAGCTTTCTTT
TRBJ2-7,-,16,once,TRBV18,CASSPTPGQSSYEQYF,TGTGCCAGCTCCCCAACACCCGGACAGAGCTCCTACGAGCAGTACTTC
TRBJ1-1,-,14,few,TRBV7-8,CASSLEGPNTEAFF,TGTGCCAGCAGCTTAGAGGGGCCGAATACTGAAGCTTTCTTT
TRBJ1-2,TRBD1,12,-,TRBV2,CASTWTGGRYTF,TGTGCCAGCACATGGACAGGGGGCCGGTACACCTTC
TRBJ2-5,TRBD1,12,-,TRBV19,CASRTGSETQYF,TGTGCCAGTAGGACAGGGAGTGAGACCCAGTACTTC
TRBJ1-2,-,14,-,TRBV10-3,CAISESMAGYGYTF,TGTGCCATCAGTGAGTCGATGGCAGGGTATGGCTACACCTTC
TRBJ2-4,TRBD2,16,-,TRBV6-4,CASSPLAGDAKNIQYF,TGTGCCAGCAGTCCACTAGCGGGAGACGCCAAAAACATTCAGTACTTC
TRBJ2-7,-,14,-,TRBV5-1,CASSLVPGPYEQYF,TGCGCCAGCAGCTTGGTCCCAGGCCCCTACGAGCAGTACTTC
TRBJ2-2,-,16,-,TRBV11-3,CASSLGVQVETGELFF,TGTGCCAGCAGCTTAGGGGTACAGGTCGAGACCGGGGAGCTGTTTTTT
TRBJ2-1,TRBD2,15,-,TRBV18,CASSPFGGAGNEQFF,TGTGCCAGCTCACCGTTCGGGGGGGCGGGCAATGAGCAGTTCTTC
TRBJ1-2,TRBD1,16,-,TRBV6-6,CASSSPPGQGAPGYTF,TGTGCCAGCAGTTCCCCCCCGGGACAGGGGGCGCCTGGCTACACCTTC
TRBJ1-1,-,11,-,TRBV30,CAWSWGERAFF,TGTGCCTGGAGTTGGGGGGAGAGGGCTTTCTTT
TRBJ2-7,-,13,-,TRBV2,CASLGLAGYEQYF,TGTGCCAGCCTCGGCCTAGCAGGCTACGAGCAGTACTTC
TRBJ2-7,TRBD1,13,-,TRBV2,CASRGGTGDEQYF,TGTGCCAGCAGGGGGGGGACAGGGGACGAGCAGTACTTC